The sequence of this T cell receptor beta chain was determined in a study of T cells in Graves' hyperthyroidism and ophthalmopathy. Note on this clonotype: Antigen specificity is unknown.

The CDR3 regions of TCR beta were amplified from RNA transcripts. Initially, a first-round RT-PCR of the TCR CDR3 employed the HTBI primer set. TCRdb re-called the multiplex PCR reads with MiXCR, one entry per CDR3 protein. This table has hundreds of thousands of distinct CDR3 sequences, 18% appearing once. V was cut by 3 bases and J by 4 bases, with 29 bases left in between. Germline V lookup: CDR1 DFQATT, CDR2 SNEGSKA (reference sequence). CDR3 length equals 19 residues. Regarding the study as a whole: Peripheral blood also featured most of the thyroid clonotypes expanded above 0.001. Ophthalmopathy was separated from stable hyperthyroidism by a 13 V-J model.

The source of this sequence is a woman between 45 and 60 years old with Graves' hyperthyroidism that later progressed to Graves' ophthalmopathy. Sequencing was done on a sample of blood. This chain joins TRBV20-1 and TRBJ2-3; no clear D. CDR3 nucleotide sequence: TGCAGTGCTAGCAGACCGCCCATCTTTTCACAAGGAGACCCAGATACGCAGTATTTT. Its protein is CSASRPPIFSQGDPDTQYF.